The sequence of this T cell receptor (beta chain) was determined in a study of cytomegalovirus exposure and HLA in healthy donors. Germline lookup yields CDR1 SGHDT and CDR2 YYEEEE. Between the trimmed V and J ends, which lost 2 bases and 7 bases, there was a span of 10 bases. This CDR3 has 12 amino acids. Study findings and constraints: Among TCR beta chains of equal frequency, HLA-associated ones were more clonally expanded in a later analysis.

PCR employed 60 Vbeta and 13 Jbeta primers. Profiling relied on immunoSEQ multiplex PCR, and the TCRdb table lists in-frame clones only, not all of them. The table records roughly 100,000 clones, 13% to 15% of them present only once. A word on this clone: Its antigen remains unknown.

The V call is TRBV5-6, the J call TRBJ2-7; tentative D call: TRBD1 (5 bases). The clonotype originates from a female donor in good health and CMV-seronegative. The specimen was PBMCs. The CDR3 coding sequence is TGTGCCAGCAGCTTTACGCAGGGAGAGCAGTACTTC. It is translated as CASSFTQGEQYF.